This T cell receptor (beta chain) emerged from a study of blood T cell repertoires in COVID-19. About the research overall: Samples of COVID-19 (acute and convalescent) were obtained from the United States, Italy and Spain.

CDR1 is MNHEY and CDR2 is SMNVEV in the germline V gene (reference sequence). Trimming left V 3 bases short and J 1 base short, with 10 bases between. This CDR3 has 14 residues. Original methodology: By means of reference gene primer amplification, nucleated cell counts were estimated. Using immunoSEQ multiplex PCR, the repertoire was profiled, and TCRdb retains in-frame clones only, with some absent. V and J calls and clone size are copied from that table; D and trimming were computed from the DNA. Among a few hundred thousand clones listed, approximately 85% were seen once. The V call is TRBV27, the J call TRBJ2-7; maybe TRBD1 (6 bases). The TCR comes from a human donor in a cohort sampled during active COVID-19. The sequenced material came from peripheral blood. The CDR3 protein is CASSFEQGSYEQYF. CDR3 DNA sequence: TGTGCCAGCAGTTTTGAACAGGGTTCCTACGAGCAGTACTTC.